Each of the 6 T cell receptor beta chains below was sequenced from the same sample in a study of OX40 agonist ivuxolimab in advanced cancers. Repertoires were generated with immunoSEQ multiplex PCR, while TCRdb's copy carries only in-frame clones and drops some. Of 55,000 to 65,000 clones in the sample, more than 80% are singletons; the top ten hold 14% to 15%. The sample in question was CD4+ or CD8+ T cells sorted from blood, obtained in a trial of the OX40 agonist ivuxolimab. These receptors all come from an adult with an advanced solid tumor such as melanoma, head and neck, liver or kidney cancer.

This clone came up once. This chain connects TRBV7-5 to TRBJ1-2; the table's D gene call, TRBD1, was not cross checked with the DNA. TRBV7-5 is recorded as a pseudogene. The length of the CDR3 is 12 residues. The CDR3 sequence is CARSLSRNGYTF. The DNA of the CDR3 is TGTGCCAGAAGCTTAAGCAGGAATGGCTACACCTTC.

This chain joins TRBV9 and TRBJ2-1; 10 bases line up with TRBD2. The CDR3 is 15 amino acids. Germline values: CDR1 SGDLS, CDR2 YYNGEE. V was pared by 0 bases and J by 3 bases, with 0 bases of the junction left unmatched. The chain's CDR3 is CASSVGTSGYNEQFF. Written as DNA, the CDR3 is TGTGCCAGCAGCGTAGGGACTAGCGGCTACAATGAGCAGTTCTTC.

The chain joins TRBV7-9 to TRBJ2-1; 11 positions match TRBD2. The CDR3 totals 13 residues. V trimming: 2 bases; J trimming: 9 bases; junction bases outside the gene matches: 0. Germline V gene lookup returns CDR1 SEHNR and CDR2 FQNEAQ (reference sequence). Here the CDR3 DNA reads TGTGCCAGCAGCTTACTAGCGGGAGGTGAGCAGTTCTTC. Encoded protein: CASSLLAGGEQFF.

For the CDR3, the DNA is TGCGCCAGCAGCTACTCCGGACAGACAGATACGCAGTATTTT. Protein: CASSYSGQTDTQYF. The chain couples TRBV5-1 to TRBJ2-3, with D maybe TRBD1 (6 bases). Trimming cost V 3 bases and J 3 bases, with 11 bases left between them. The CDR3 covers 14 residues. Germline V gene sequence: CDR1 SGHRS, CDR2 YFSETQ.

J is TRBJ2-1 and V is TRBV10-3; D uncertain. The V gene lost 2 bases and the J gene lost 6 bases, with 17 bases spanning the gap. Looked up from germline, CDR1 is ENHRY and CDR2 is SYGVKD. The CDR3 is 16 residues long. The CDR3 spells CAISETLPTQGNEQFF. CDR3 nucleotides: TGTGCCATCAGTGAGACGCTACCTACACAAGGCAATGAGCAGTTCTTC.

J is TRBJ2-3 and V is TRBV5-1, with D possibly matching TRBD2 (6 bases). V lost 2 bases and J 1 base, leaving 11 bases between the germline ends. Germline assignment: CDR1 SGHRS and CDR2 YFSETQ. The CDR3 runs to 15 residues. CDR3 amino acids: CASSLTGDRTDTQYF. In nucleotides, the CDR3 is TGCGCCAGCAGCTTAACGGGGGACCGCACAGATACGCAGTATTTT.